These 21 T cell receptor beta chains originate from one sample sequenced in a study of T cells after yellow fever vaccination. TCRdb passed the 5' RACE reads through MiXCR, listing each CDR3 protein once. This table holds 550,000 to 750,000 distinct CDR3 sequences, 13% found once. Specimen: PBMCs, collected on the day of the yellow fever booster vaccination. Every receptor here comes from a young man who received the YFV17D yellow fever vaccine.

This clonotype showed up just a few times. The rearrangement links TRBV5-1 to TRBJ2-1, with 13 bases matching TRBD2. This CDR3 is built from 19 residues. Germline CDR1 and CDR2: SGHRS and YFSETQ. With 3 bases clipped from V and 9 bases from J, the junction kept 18 bases outside the gene matches. CDR3 region: CASSSRTSGSTRRWGEQFF. The CDR3 DNA reads TGCGCCAGCAGCTCTAGGACTAGCGGGAGCACGCGTAGGTGGGGTGAGCAGTTCTTC. The complete variable domain, with remaining parts taken from reference TRBV5-1 and TRBJ2-1, reads KAGVTQTPRYLIKTRGQQVTLSCSPISGHRSVSWYQQTPGQGLQFLFEYFSETQRNKGNFPGRFSGRQFSNSRSEMNVSTLELGDSALYLCASSSRTSGSTRRWGEQFFGPGTRLTVL.

This clonotype showed up just a few times. This sequence joins TRBV20-1 and TRBJ1-5; no definite D call. The germline gives CDR1 DFQATT, CDR2 SNEGSKA (reference sequence). This CDR3 has 11 amino acids. Deletions cut 0 bases from V and 9 bases from J, with 6 bases between. Here the CDR3 reads CSAREGGPQHF. CDR3 nucleotide sequence: TGCAGTGCTAGAGAGGGAGGGCCCCAGCATTTT.

The chain links TRBV6-6 to TRBJ2-1; the D gene is possibly TRBD2 (6 bases). Germline V gives CDR1 MNHNY, CDR2 SVGAGI (reference sequence). The length of the CDR3 is 13 residues. V lost 8 bases, J lost 8 bases, and 16 bases lay in between. CDR3: CASRPEGWDEQFF. CDR3 DNA: TGTGCCAGCCGCCCGGAGGGATGGGATGAGCAGTTCTTC.

Ten or more counts support this clonotype. This rearrangement joins TRBV15 to TRBJ2-5, with D unclear. The CDR3 covers 13 residues. Looked up from germline, CDR1 is LNHNV and CDR2 is YYDKDF (reference sequence). V was trimmed by 0 bases and J by 5 bases, leaving 7 bases between them. The CDR3 nucleotides read TGTGCCACCAGCAGAGATAACGAGGAGACCCAGTACTTC. Encoded protein: CATSRDNEETQYF.

The chain joins TRBV11-2 to TRBJ2-7; 13 bases agree with TRBD2. Germline CDR1 is SGHAT and CDR2 is FQNNGV. With V trimmed by 6 bases and J by 5 bases, 7 bases remained unmatched. The CDR3 consists of 15 residues. CDR3 coding DNA: TGTGCCAGCAGACCCTCCGGGACTAGCGGGAACGAGCAGTACTTC. Its translation is CASRPSGTSGNEQYF.

The V gene is TRBV5-1, the J gene TRBJ2-1, with TRBD2 identical over 10 bases. The CDR3 runs to 16 residues. Trimming cost V 4 bases and J 6 bases; bases outside gene matches: 10. The germline CDR1 and CDR2 sequences are SGHRS and YFSETQ. This chain's CDR3 is CASSQLAGGRGNEQFF. In DNA, the CDR3 is TGCGCCAGCAGCCAATTAGCGGGAGGTCGGGGCAATGAGCAGTTCTTC.

This clonotype showed up just a few times. This chain uses TRBV12-3 or TRBV12-4 with TRBJ2-7, with 8 bases that match TRBD2. The CDR3 contains 15 residues. The V gene end was trimmed by 3 bases and the J gene end by 5 bases; junction bases not matched to a gene: 9. CDR3 bases: TGTGCCAGCAGTTTTGGGCGGGAGGTGCTCGACGAGCAGTACTTC. The encoded protein is CASSFGREVLDEQYF.

The genes are TRBV7-2 and TRBJ1-1; D may be TRBD1 (5 bases). Between the trimmed V and J ends, which lost 6 bases and 5 bases, there was a span of 22 bases. Germline loops: CDR1 SGHTA, CDR2 FQGNSA. The CDR3 totals 16 residues. The CDR3 bases are TGTGCCAGCAGTCAGGGCGGTGGGACCAGGTTGACTGAAGCTTTCTTT. Amino acids: CASSQGGGTRLTEAFF.

This chain connects TRBV6-2 or TRBV6-3 to TRBJ2-1; 11 positions match TRBD2. V shed 0 bases and J 10 bases; nucleotides not matched to a gene: 8. This CDR3 spans 16 amino acids. Germline CDR1 and CDR2: MNHEY and SVGEGT. For the CDR3, the DNA is TGTGCCAGCAGTTACTCGAGTGGAACTAGCGGGAGAGAGCAGTTCTTC. It encodes CASSYSSGTSGREQFF.

The sample holds a few counts of this clonotype. The chain recombines TRBV7-2 with TRBJ2-1; 9 bases fit TRBD2. Germline V gene sequence: CDR1 SGHTA, CDR2 FQGNSA. Trimming at V came to 1 base and at J to 3 bases, leaving 4 bases not matched to a gene. This CDR3 contains 16 residues. CDR3 amino acids: CASSLVGSGSYNEQFF. DNA for the CDR3: TGTGCCAGCAGCTTAGTGGGTAGCGGGAGCTACAATGAGCAGTTCTTC.

The V call is TRBV24-1, the J call TRBJ2-1; TRBD2 aligns across 13 bases. CDR3 length equals 16 residues. V shed 4 bases and J 9 bases; nucleotides not matched to a gene: 8. Germline-derived CDR1 and CDR2 are KGHDR and SFDVKD. CDR3 residues: CATSDLGTSGKGEQFF. The CDR3 nucleotides are TGTGCCACCAGTGACCTCGGGACTAGCGGGAAAGGTGAGCAGTTCTTC.

V gene TRBV6-5 combines with J gene TRBJ1-2, with TRBD1 matching 7 bases. Per the germline V gene, CDR1 is MNHEY and CDR2 is SVGAGI. J lost 1 base, V lost 0 bases, and 2 bases had no gene match. CDR3 length: 15 amino acids. The CDR3 coding sequence is TGTGCCAGCAGTTACTCGGCAGGGGGTAACTATGGCTACACCTTC. Translated, it gives CASSYSAGGNYGYTF.

The chain carries TRBV20-1 and TRBJ2-1; TRBD2 aligns across 9 bases. V gave up 6 bases and J gave up 8 bases; unmatched junction bases: 11. Germline values: CDR1 DFQATT, CDR2 SNEGSKA (reference sequence). The CDR3 is made up of 14 amino acids. CDR3 amino acids: CSAKGLAGTDEQFF. The DNA of the CDR3 is TGCAGTGCCAAGGGGCTAGCGGGAACCGATGAGCAGTTCTTC.

This clonotype turned up a few times. The V gene is TRBV20-1, the J gene TRBJ2-7, with D tentatively TRBD1 (6 bases). This CDR3 is 12 amino acids long. Trimming left V 7 bases short and J 2 bases short, with 12 bases between. The germline V gene has CDR1 DFQATT and CDR2 SNEGSKA (reference sequence). The CDR3, as DNA: TGCAGTGTCACTAAGGGGGCCTACGAGCAGTACTTC. Its translation: CSVTKGAYEQYF.

This clonotype appeared a few times. This rearrangement joins TRBV7-2 to TRBJ2-2; TRBD1 matches at 10 bases. The CDR3 sequence is 17 residues long. Germline assignment: CDR1 SGHTA and CDR2 FQGNSA. The trim removed 8 bases at V and 4 bases at J, leaving 13 bases unmatched. The CDR3 DNA reads as TGTGCCAGCGGGACAGGGGTCGCGGGAGGCGGCACCGGGGAGCTGTTTTTT. This gives the protein CASGTGVAGGGTGELFF.

The J gene is TRBJ2-7, the V gene TRBV18, with TRBD2 as a possible D gene (5 bases). The CDR3 length is 14 residues. The V end lost 2 bases, the J end lost 2 bases, and 10 bases lay between the germline ends. Germline V gene sequence: CDR1 KGHSH, CDR2 LQKENI. CDR3 coding DNA: TGTGCCAGCTCACCATCAAAGACTACCTACGAGCAGTACTTC. Translating gives CASSPSKTTYEQYF.

J is TRBJ2-1 and V is TRBV5-5; tentative D call: TRBD2 (6 bases). V lost 0 bases to trimming and J lost 1 base, with 17 bases between them. The CDR3 is 18 amino acids. Germline values: CDR1 SGHKS, CDR2 YYEKEE (reference sequence). This CDR3 reads CASSLEGGAGGSYNEQFF. The DNA of the CDR3 is TGTGCCAGCAGCTTGGAGGGCGGGGCTGGAGGTTCCTACAATGAGCAGTTCTTC.

The chain is built from TRBV3-1 and TRBJ2-3; 11 bases are shared with TRBD1. Germline V gene data show CDR1 as LGHDT and CDR2 as YNNKEL (reference sequence). This CDR3 has 16 amino acids. With 0 bases clipped from V and 4 bases from J, the junction kept 3 bases outside the gene matches. For the CDR3, the DNA is TGTGCCAGCAGCCAAGATACGGGACAGGGGGCAGATACGCAGTATTTT. Translation: CASSQDTGQGADTQYF.

V usage is TRBV29-1 and J usage is TRBJ1-1; no clear D gene. The CDR3 is 15 amino acids. With 4 bases removed from V and 2 bases from J, the gap between germline ends came to 17 bases. Germline CDR1 SQVTM, CDR2 ANQGSEA. The CDR3 loop reads CSVGEETLENTEAFF. CDR3 nucleotides: TGCAGCGTTGGAGAGGAGACCCTTGAAAACACTGAAGCTTTCTTT. Drawing the rest from reference TRBV29-1 and TRBJ1-1, the complete variable domain is SAVISQKPSRDICQRGTSLTIQCQVDSQVTMMFWYRQQPGQSLTLIATANQGSEATYESGFVIDKFPISRPNLTFSTLTVSNMSPEDSSIYLCSVGEETLENTEAFFGQGTRLTVV.

This clonotype was observed a few times. This chain uses TRBV30 with TRBJ1-2; maybe TRBD1 (6 bases). Per the germline V gene, CDR1 is GTSNPN and CDR2 is SVGIG (reference sequence). The CDR3 loop spans 14 amino acids. Trimming stripped 3 bases from V and 7 bases from J, with 18 bases between. The CDR3, as DNA: TGTGCCTGGAGGAACAAGGGCCCCAGGGGTGGCTACACCTTC. It codes for CAWRNKGPRGGYTF.

This chain joins TRBV19 and TRBJ1-1; tentative D call: TRBD1 (5 bases). Trimming shortened V by 3 bases and J by 4 bases, and 12 bases separated the two germline ends. Germline lookup yields CDR1 LNHDA and CDR2 SQIVND (reference sequence). CDR3 size: 14 residues. The CDR3 spells CASSIRDGGTEAFF. The CDR3 DNA is TGTGCCAGTAGTATTAGGGACGGGGGCACTGAAGCTTTCTTT.